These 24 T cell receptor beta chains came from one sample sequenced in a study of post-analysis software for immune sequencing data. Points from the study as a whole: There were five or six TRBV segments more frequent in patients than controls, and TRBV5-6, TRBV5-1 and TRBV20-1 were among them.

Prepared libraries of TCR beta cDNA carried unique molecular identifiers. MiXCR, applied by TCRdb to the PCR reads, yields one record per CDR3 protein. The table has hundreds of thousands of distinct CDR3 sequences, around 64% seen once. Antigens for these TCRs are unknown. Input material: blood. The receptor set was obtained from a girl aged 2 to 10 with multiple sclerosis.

CDR3 DNA: TGTGCCAGCAGCACGACGCAGTGGATGGATGGCTACACCTTC. Its protein is CASSTTQWMDGYTF. This sequence joins TRBV7-9 and TRBJ1-2, with D unclear. The CDR3 is 14 amino acids. V lost 5 bases to trimming and J lost 6 bases, with 16 bases between them. Germline V gene sequence: CDR1 SEHNR, CDR2 FQNEAQ (reference sequence). Looking up the rest from reference TRBV7-9 and TRBJ1-2 gives the full variable domain: DTGVSQNPRHKITKRGQNVTFRCDPISEHNRLYWYRQTLGQGPEFLTYFQNEAQLEKSRLLSDRFSAERPKGSFSTLEIQRTEQGDSAMYLCASSTTQWMDGYTFGSGTRLTVV.

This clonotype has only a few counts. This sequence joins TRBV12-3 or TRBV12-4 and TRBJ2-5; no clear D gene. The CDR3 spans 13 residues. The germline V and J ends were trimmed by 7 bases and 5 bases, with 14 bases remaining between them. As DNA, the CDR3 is TGTGCCAGCACCACCCGCGAGCAGGAGACCCAGTACTTC. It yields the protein CASTTREQETQYF.

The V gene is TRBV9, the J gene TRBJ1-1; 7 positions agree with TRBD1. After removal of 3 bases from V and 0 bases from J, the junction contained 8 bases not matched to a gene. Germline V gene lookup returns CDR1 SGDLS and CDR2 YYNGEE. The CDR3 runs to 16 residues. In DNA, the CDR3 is TGTGCCAGCAGCGCGCAGACAGGGCGGGTGAACACTGAAGCTTTCTTT. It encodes CASSAQTGRVNTEAFF.

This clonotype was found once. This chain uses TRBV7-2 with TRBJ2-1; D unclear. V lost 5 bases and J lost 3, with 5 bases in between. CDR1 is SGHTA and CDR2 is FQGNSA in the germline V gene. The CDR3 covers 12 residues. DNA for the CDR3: TGTACCAGCAGCCCCGACTACAATGAGCAGTTCTTC. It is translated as CTSSPDYNEQFF. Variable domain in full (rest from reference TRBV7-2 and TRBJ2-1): GAGVSQSPSNKVTEKGKDVELRCDPISGHTALYWYRQSLGQGLEFLIYFQGNSAPDKSGLPSDRFSAERTGGSVSTLTIQRTQQEDSAVYLCTSSPDYNEQFFGPGTRLTVL.

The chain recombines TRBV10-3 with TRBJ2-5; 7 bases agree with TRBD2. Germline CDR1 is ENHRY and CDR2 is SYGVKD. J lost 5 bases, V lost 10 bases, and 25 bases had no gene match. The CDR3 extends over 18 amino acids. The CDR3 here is CATAGGSVDSFQRETQYF. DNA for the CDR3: TGTGCCACCGCCGGGGGGTCGGTGGACTCCTTTCAAAGGGAGACCCAGTACTTC.

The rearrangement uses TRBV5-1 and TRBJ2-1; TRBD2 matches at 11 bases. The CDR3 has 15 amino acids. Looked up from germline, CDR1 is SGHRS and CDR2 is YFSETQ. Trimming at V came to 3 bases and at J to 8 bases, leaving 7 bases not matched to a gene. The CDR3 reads CASSSTSGSRYEQFF. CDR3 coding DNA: TGCGCCAGCAGCTCTACTAGCGGGAGTAGGTATGAGCAGTTCTTC.

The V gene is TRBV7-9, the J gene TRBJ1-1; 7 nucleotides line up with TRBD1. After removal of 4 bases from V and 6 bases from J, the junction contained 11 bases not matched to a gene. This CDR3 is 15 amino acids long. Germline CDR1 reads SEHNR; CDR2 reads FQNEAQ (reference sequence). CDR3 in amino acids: CASSSNTGAGAEAFF. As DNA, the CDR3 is TGTGCCAGCAGCTCAAATACAGGGGCGGGGGCTGAAGCTTTCTTT.

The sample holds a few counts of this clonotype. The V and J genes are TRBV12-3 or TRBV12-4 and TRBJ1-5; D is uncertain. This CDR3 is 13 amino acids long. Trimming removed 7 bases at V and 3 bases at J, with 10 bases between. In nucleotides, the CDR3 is TGTGCCAGCAATCGAGATAACAATCAGCCCCAGCATTTT. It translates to CASNRDNNQPQHF.

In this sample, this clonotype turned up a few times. The chain's CDR3 is CASSLGLAGRDEQFF. In DNA, the CDR3 is TGTGCCAGCAGTTTAGGACTAGCGGGAAGGGATGAGCAGTTCTTC. The chain combines TRBV12-3 or TRBV12-4 with TRBJ2-1; 11 nucleotides match TRBD2. Trimming removed 1 base from V and 8 bases from J; junction bases left unmatched: 4. This CDR3 is 15 amino acids long.

The chain's CDR3 is CASTGGTGEQFF. The DNA for the CDR3 is TGTGCCAGCACGGGGGGTACGGGTGAGCAGTTCTTC. The chain joins TRBV2 to TRBJ2-1; 7 nucleotides agree with TRBD2. The germline CDR1 and CDR2 sequences are SNHLY and FYNNEI. This CDR3 region has 12 residues. The V segment lost 7 bases and the J segment 9 bases; nucleotides outside the gene matches: 6.

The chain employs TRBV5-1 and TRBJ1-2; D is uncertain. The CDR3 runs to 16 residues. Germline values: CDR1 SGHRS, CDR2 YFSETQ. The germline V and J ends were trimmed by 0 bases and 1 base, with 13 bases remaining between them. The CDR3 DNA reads TGCGCCAGCAGCTTGGACCCCCAACAACTTAACTATGGCTACACCTTC. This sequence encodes CASSLDPQQLNYGYTF.

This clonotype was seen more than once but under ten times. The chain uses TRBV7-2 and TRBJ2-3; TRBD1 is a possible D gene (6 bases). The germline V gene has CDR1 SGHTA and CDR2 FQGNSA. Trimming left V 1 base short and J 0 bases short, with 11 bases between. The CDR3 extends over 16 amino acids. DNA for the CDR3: TGTGCCAGCAGCTTAGGTCCCCAGGGGAGCACAGATACGCAGTATTTT. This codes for CASSLGPQGSTDTQYF.

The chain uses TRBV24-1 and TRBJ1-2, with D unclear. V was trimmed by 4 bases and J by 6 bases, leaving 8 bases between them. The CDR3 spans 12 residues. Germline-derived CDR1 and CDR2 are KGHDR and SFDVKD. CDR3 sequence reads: CATSEAGNGYTF. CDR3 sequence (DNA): TGTGCCACCAGTGAGGCGGGGAATGGCTACACCTTC.

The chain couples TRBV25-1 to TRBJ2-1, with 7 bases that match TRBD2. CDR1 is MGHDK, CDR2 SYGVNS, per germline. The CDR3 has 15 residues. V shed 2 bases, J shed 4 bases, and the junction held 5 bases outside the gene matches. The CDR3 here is CASSEPSGVYNEQFF. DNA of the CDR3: TGTGCCAGCAGTGAACCTAGCGGAGTTTACAATGAGCAGTTCTTC.

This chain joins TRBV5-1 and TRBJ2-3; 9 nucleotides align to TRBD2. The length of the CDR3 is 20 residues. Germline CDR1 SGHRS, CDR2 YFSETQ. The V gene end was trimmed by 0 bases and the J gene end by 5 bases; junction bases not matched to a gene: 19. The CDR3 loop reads CASSLGLEGPRGAGGDTQYF. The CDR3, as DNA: TGCGCCAGCAGCTTGGGGCTCGAAGGCCCGAGGGGAGCGGGGGGAGATACGCAGTATTTT.

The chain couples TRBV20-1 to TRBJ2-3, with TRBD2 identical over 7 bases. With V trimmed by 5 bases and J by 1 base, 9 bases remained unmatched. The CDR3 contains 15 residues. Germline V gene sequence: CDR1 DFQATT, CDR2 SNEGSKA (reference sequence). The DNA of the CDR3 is TGCAGTGCTGGGAGGCGGGAGTTGGGCACAGATACGCAGTATTTT. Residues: CSAGRRELGTDTQYF.

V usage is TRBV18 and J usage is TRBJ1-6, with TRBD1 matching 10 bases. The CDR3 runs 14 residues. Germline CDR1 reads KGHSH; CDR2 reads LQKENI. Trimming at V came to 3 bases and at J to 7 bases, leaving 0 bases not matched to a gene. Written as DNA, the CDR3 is TGTGCCAGCTCACCGGGACAGGGGAATTCACCCCTCCACTTT. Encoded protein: CASSPGQGNSPLHF.

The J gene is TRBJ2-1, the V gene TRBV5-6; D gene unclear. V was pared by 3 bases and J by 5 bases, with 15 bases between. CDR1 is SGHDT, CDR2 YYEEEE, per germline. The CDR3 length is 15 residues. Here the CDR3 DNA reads TGTGCCAGCAGCTGGGCTCGTCGGGTAGACAATGAGCAGTTCTTC. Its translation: CASSWARRVDNEQFF. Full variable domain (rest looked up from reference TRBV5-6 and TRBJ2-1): DAGVTQSPTHLIKTRGQQVTLRCSPKSGHDTVSWYQQALGQGPQFIFQYYEEEERQRGNFPDRFSGHQFPNYSSELNVNALLLGDSALYLCASSWARRVDNEQFFGPGTRLTVL.

CDR3 bases: TGTGCCAGCAGCCATATCGGAGCTGGCGAAGCTTTCTTT. This sequence encodes CASSHIGAGEAFF. This chain uses TRBV5-5 with TRBJ1-1, with unresolved D. V lost 4 bases to trimming and J lost 8 bases, with 15 bases between them. The CDR3 is 13 residues long. Germline loops: CDR1 SGHKS, CDR2 YYEKEE (reference sequence). The whole variable domain, remainder taken from reference TRBV5-5 and TRBJ1-1, is DAGVTQSPTHLIKTRGQQVTLRCSPISGHKSVSWYQQVLGQGPQFIFQYYEKEERGRGNFPDRFSARQFPNYSSELNVNALLLGDSALYLCASSHIGAGEAFFGQGTRLTVV.

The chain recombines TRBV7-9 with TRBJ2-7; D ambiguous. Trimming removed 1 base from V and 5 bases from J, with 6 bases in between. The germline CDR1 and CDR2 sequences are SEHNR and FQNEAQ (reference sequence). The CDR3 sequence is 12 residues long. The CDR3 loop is CASSLVEHEQYF. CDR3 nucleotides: TGTGCCAGCAGCTTAGTTGAACACGAGCAGTACTTC.

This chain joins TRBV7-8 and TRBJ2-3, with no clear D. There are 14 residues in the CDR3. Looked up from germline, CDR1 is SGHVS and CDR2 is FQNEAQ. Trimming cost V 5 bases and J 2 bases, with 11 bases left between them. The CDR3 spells CASSPRWDTDTQYF. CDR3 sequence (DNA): TGTGCCAGCAGCCCCCGATGGGACACAGATACGCAGTATTTT.

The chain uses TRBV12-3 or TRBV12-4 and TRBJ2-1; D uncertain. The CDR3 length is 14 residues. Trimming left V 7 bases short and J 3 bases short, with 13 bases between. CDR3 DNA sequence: TGTGCCAGCACCCCTCAGACGGGCTACAATGAGCAGTTCTTC. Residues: CASTPQTGYNEQFF.

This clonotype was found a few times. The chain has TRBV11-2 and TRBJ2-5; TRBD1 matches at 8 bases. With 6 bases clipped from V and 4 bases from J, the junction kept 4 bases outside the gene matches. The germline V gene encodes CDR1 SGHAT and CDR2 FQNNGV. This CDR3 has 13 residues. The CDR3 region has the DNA TGTGCCAGCAGACGGACAGGGCTAGAGACCCAGTACTTC. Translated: CASRRTGLETQYF.

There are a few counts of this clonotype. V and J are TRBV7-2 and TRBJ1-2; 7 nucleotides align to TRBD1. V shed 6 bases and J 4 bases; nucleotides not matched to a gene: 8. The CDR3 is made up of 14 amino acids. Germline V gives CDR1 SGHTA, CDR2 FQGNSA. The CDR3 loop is CASRLRQGTYGYTF. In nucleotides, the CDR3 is TGTGCCAGCAGGCTACGACAGGGCACCTATGGCTACACCTTC.